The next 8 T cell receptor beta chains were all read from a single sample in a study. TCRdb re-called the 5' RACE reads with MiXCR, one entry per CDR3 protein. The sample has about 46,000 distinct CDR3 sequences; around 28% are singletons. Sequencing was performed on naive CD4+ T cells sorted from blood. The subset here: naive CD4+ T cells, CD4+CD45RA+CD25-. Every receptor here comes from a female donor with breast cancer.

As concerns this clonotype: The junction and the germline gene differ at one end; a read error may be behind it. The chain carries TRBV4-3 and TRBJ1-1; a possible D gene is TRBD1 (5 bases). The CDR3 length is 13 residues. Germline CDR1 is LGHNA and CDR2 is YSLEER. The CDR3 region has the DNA TGCGCCGGCAGCCAAGATGCGGGGCCGGCGGCTTTCTTT. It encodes CAGSQDAGPAAFF.

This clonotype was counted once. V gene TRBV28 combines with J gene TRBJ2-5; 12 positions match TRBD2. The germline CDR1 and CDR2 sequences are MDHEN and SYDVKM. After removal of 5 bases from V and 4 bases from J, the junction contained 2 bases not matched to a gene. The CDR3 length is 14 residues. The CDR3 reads CASSLLAGGETQYF. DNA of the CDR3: TGTGCCAGCAGTCTACTAGCGGGAGGAGAGACCCAGTACTTC. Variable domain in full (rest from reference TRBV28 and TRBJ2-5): DVKVTQSSRYLVKRTGEKVFLECVQDMDHENMFWYRQDPGLGLRLIYFSYDVKMKEKGDIPEGYSVSREKKERFSLILESASTNQTSMYLCASSLLAGGETQYFGPGTRLLVL.

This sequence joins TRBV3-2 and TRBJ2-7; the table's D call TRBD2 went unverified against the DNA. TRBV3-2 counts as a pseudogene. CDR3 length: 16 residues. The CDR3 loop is CASSQEALAGTYEQYF. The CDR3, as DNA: TGTGCCAGCAGCCAAGAGGCGCTAGCGGGAACCTACGAGCAGTACTTC.

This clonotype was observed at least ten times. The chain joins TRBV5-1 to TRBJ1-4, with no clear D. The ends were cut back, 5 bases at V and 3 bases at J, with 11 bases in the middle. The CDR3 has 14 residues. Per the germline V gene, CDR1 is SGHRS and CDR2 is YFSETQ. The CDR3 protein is CASRTGASNEKLFF. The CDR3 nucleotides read TGCGCCAGCAGGACGGGAGCTTCTAATGAAAAACTGTTTTTT. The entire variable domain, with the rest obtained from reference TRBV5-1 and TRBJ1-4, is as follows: KAGVTQTPRYLIKTRGQQVTLSCSPISGHRSVSWYQQTPGQGLQFLFEYFSETQRNKGNFPGRFSGRQFSNSRSEMNVSTLELGDSALYLCASRTGASNEKLFFGSGTQLSVL.

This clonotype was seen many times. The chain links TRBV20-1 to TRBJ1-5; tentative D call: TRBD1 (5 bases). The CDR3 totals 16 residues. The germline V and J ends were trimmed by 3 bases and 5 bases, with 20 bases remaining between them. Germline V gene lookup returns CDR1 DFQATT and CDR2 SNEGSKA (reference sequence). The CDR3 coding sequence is TGCAGTGCTAGCGTCTTAGGGGCCGAACCGGATCAGCCCCAGCATTTT. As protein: CSASVLGAEPDQPQHF.

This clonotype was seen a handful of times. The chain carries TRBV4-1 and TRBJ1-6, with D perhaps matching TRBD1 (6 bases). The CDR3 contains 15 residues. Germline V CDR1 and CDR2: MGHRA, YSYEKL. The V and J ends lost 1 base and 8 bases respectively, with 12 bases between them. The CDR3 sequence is CASSQVQGTDSPLHF. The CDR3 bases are TGCGCCAGCAGCCAAGTGCAGGGGACGGATTCACCCCTCCACTTT.

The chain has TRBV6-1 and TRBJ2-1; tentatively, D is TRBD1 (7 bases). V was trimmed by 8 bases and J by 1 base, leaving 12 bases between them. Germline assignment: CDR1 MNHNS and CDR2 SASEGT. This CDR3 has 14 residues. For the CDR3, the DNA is TGTGCCAGCCGCAGGGGGGAATCCTACAATGAGCAGTTCTTC. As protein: CASRRGESYNEQFF.

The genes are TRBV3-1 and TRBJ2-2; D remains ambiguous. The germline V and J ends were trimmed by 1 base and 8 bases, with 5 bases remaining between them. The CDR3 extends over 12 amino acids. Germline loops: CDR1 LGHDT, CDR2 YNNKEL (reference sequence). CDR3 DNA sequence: TGTGCCAGCAGCCAAGGGGCGGGGGAGCTGTTTTTT. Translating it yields CASSQGAGELFF.